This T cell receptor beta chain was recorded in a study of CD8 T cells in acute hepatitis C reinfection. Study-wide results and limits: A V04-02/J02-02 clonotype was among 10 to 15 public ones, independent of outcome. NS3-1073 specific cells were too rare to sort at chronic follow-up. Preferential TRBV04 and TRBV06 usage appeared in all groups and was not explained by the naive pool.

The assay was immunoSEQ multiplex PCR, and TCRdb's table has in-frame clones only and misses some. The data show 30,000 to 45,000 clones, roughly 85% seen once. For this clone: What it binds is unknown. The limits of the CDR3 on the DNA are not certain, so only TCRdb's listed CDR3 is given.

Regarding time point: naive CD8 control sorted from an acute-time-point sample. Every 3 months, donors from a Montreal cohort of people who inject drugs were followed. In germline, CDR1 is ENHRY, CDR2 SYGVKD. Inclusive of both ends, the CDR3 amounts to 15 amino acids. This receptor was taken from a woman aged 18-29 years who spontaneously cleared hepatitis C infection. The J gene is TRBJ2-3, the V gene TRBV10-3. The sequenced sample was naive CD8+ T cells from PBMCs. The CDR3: CAATKLRGRRDTQYF.